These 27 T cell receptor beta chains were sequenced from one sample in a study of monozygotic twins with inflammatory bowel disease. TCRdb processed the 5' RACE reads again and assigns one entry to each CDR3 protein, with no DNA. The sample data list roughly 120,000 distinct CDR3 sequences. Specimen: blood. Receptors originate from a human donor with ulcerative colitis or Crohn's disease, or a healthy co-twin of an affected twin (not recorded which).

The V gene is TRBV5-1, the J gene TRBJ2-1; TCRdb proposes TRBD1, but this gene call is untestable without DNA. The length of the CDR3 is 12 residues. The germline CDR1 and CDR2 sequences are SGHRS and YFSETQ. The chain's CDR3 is CASRGDYNEQFF.

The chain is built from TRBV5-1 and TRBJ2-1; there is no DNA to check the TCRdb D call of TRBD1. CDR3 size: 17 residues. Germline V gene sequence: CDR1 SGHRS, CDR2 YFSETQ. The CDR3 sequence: CASRWMRGQGSSGEQFF.

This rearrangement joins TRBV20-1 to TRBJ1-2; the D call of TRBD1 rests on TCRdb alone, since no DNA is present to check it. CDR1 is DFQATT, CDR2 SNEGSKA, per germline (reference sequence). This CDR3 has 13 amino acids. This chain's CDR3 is CSAREETGDGYTF.

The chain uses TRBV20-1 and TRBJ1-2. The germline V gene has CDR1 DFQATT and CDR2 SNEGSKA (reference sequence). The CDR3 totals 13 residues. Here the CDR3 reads CSAREGSGYGYTF.

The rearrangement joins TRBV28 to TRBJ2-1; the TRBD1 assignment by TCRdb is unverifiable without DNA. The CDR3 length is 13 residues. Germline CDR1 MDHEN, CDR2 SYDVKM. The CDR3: CASLRTGYNEQFF.

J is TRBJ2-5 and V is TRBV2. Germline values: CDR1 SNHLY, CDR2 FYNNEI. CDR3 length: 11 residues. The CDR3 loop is CASSGQETQYF.

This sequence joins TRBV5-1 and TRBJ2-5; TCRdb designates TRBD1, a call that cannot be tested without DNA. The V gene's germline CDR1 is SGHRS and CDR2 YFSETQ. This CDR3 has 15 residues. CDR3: CASSFGPVGGETQYF.

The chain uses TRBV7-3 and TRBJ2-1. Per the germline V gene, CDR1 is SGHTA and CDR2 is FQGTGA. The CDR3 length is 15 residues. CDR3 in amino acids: CASSFTRTMNSEQFF.

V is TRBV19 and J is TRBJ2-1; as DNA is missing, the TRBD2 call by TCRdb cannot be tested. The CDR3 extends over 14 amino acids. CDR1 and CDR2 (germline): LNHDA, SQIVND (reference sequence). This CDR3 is CASSGLGNFNEQFF.

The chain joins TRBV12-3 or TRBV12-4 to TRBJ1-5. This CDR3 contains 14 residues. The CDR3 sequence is CASSLWVQNQPQHF.

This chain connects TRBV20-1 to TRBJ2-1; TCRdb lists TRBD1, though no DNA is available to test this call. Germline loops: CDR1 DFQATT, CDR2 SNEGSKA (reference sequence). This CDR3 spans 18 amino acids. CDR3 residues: CSAREMRGRGAIGNEQFF.

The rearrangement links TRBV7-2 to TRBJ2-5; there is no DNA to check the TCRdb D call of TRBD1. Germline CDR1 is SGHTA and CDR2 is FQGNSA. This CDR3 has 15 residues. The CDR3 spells CASSSSGGRQETQYF.

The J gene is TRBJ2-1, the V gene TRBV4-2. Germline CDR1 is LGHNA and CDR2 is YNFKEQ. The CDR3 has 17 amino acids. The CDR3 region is CASSQDSERASYNEQFF.

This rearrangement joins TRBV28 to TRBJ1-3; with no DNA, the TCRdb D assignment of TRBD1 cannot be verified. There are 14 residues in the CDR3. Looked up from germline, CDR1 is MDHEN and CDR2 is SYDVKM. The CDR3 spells CASSRRWQRNTIYF.

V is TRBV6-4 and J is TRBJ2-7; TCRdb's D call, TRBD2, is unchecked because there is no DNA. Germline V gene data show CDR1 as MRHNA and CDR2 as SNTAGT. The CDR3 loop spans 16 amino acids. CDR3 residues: CASSDSRSGSGYEQYF.

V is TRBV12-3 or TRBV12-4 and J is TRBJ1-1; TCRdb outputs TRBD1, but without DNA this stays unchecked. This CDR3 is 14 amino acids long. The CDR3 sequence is CASSSSQGYGEAFF.

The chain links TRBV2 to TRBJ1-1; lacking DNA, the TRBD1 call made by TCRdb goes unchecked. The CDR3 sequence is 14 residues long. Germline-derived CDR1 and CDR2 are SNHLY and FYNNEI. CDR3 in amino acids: CASTQDRWDTEAFF. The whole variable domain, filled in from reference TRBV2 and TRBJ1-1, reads EPEVTQTPSHQVTQMGQEVILRCVPISNHLYFYWYRQILGQKVEFLVSFYNNEISEKSEIFDDQFSVERPDGSNFTLKIRSTKLEDSAMYFCASTQDRWDTEAFFGQGTRLTVV.

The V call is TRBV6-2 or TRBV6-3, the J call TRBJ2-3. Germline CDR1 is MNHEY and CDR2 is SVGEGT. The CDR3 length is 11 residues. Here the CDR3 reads CASSHTDTQYF.

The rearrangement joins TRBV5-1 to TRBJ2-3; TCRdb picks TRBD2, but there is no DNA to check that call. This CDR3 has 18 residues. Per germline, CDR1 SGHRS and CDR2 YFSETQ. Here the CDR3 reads CASSSVVLAGGPGDTQYF.

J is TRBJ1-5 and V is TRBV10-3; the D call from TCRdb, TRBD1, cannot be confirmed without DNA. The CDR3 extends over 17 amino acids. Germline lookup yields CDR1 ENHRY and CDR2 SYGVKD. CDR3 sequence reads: CAISKISPRDNQQPQHF.

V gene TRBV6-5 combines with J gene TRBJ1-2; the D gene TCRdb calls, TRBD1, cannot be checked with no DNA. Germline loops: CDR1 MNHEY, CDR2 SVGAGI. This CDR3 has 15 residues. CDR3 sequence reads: CASSSRAEANYGYTF.

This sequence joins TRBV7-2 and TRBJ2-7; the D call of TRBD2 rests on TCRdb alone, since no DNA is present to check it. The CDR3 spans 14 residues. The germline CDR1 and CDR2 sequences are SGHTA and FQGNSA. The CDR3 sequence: CASSLGTSGNEQYF. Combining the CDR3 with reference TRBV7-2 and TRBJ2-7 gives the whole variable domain GAGVSQSPSNKVTEKGKDVELRCDPISGHTALYWYRQSLGQGLEFLIYFQGNSAPDKSGLPSDRFSAERTGGSVSTLTIQRTQQEDSAVYLCASSLGTSGNEQYFGPGTRLTVT.

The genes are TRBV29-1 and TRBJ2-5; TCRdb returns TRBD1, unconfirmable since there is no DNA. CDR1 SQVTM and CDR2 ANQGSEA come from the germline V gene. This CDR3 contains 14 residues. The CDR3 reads CSVLGQKYQETQYF. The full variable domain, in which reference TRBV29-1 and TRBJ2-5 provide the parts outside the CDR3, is SAVISQKPSRDICQRGTSLTIQCQVDSQVTMMFWYRQQPGQSLTLIATANQGSEATYESGFVIDKFPISRPNLTFSTLTVSNMSPEDSSIYLCSVLGQKYQETQYFGPGTRLLVL.

CDR3 amino acids: CSAGETGELFF. This sequence joins TRBV29-1 and TRBJ2-2; checking the TCRdb D call of TRBD1 is not possible without DNA. The CDR3 is made up of 11 amino acids. Germline V gene sequence: CDR1 SQVTM, CDR2 ANQGSEA.

The chain's CDR3 is CASSSGGAGELFF. The rearrangement links TRBV28 to TRBJ2-2; TCRdb's assignment of TRBD1 cannot be checked, as there is no DNA. The germline V gene encodes CDR1 MDHEN and CDR2 SYDVKM. The CDR3 spans 13 residues.

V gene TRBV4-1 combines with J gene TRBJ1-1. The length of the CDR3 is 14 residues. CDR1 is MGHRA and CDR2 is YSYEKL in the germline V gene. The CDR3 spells CASSQDGVNTEAFF.

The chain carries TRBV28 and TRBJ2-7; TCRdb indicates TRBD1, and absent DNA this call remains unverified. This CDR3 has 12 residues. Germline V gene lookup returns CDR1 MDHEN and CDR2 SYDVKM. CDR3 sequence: CAGSPLGREQYF. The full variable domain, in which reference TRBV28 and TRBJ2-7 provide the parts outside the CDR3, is DVKVTQSSRYLVKRTGEKVFLECVQDMDHENMFWYRQDPGLGLRLIYFSYDVKMKEKGDIPEGYSVSREKKERFSLILESASTNQTSMYLCAGSPLGREQYFGPGTRLTVT.